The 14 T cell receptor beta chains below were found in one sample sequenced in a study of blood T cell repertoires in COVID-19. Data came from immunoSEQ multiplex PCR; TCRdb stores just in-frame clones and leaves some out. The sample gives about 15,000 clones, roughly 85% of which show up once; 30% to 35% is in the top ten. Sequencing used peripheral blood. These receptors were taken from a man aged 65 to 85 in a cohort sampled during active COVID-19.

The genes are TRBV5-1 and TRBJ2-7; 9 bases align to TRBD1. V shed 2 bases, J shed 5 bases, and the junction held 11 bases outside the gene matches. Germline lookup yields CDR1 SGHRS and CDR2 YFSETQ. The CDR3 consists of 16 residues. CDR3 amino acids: CASSFRGTGGPDEQYF. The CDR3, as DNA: TGCGCCAGCAGCTTTCGGGGAACAGGGGGCCCGGACGAGCAGTACTTC.

Here the CDR3 reads CASSDEFGGSTDTQYF. The CDR3 DNA sequence: TGTGCCAGCAGTGATGAGTTTGGCGGGAGCACAGATACGCAGTATTTT. This chain connects TRBV6-4 to TRBJ2-3; a possible D gene is TRBD2 (5 bases). Germline V gene sequence: CDR1 MRHNA, CDR2 SNTAGT. V was clipped by 3 bases and J by 0 bases, with 13 bases between them. The CDR3 runs 16 residues.

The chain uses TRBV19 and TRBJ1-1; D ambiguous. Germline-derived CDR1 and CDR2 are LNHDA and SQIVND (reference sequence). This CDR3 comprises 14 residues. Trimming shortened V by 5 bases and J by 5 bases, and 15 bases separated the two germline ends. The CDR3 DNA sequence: TGTGCCAGTAGTGAGGGCAGAGTGGGAACTGAAGCTTTCTTT. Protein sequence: CASSEGRVGTEAFF.

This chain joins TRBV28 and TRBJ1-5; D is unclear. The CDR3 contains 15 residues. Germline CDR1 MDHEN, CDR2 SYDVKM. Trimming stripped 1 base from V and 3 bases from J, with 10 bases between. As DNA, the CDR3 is TGTGCCAGCAGTTTATACCGGAGTGTCAATCAGCCCCAGCATTTT. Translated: CASSLYRSVNQPQHF.

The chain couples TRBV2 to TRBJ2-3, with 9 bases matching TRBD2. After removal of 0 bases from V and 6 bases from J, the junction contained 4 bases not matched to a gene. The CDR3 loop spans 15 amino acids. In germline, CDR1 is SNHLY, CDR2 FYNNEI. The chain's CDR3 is CASSEALAGRDTQYF. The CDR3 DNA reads TGTGCCAGCAGTGAAGCGCTAGCGGGGAGGGATACGCAGTATTTT.

In DNA, the CDR3 is TGTGCCAGCAGCCCACGAACGACAGGGTACAATGAAGCTTTCTTT. This translates into CASSPRTTGYNEAFF. The rearrangement links TRBV7-2 to TRBJ1-1, with 7 bases aligning to TRBD1. Germline values: CDR1 SGHTA, CDR2 FQGNSA. CDR3 length equals 15 residues. With 5 bases clipped from V and 7 bases from J, the junction kept 13 bases outside the gene matches.

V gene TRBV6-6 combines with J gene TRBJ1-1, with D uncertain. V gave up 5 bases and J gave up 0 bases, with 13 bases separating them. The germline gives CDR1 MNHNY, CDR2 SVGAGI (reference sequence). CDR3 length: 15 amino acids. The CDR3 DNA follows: TGTGCCAGCAGTCCTTTGCGACTGATGAACACTGAAGCTTTCTTT. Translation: CASSPLRLMNTEAFF.

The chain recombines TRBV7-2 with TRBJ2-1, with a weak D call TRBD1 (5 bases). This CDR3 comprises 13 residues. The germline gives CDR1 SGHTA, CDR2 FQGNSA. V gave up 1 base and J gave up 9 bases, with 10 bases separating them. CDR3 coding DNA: TGTGCCAGCAGCTTAGAGGGGTGGGGTGAGCAGTTCTTC. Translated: CASSLEGWGEQFF.

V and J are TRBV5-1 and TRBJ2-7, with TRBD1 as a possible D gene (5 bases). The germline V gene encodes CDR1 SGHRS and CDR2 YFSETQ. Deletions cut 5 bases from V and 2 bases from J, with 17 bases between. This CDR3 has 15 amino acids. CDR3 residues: CASSPGHASTYEQYF. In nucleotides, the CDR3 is TGCGCCAGCAGTCCCGGACACGCAAGTACCTACGAGCAGTACTTC.

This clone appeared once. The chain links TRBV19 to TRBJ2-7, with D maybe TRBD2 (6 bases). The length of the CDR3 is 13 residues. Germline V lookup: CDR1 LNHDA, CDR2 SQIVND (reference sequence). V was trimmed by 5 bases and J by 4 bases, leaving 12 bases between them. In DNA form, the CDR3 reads TGTGCCAGTAGTCCCCTGGGGAGGTACGAGCAGTACTTC. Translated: CASSPLGRYEQYF.

CDR3 nucleotides: TGTGCCACCAGCAGAGTAGCGGGGGAGCAGTACTTC. Residues: CATSRVAGEQYF. This chain uses TRBV15 with TRBJ2-7, with 8 bases lining up with TRBD2. The CDR3 contains 12 residues. Unmatched junction bases numbered 0, after V lost 1 base and J lost 7 bases. In germline, CDR1 is LNHNV, CDR2 YYDKDF (reference sequence).

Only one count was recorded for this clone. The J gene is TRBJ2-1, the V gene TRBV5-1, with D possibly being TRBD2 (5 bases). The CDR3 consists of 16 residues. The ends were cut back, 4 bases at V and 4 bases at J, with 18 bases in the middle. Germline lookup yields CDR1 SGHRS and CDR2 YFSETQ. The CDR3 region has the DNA TGCGCCAGCAGCCCCGGGAACACGGGATCTTACAATGAGCAGTTCTTC. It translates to CASSPGNTGSYNEQFF. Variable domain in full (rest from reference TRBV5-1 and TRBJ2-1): KAGVTQTPRYLIKTRGQQVTLSCSPISGHRSVSWYQQTPGQGLQFLFEYFSETQRNKGNFPGRFSGRQFSNSRSEMNVSTLELGDSALYLCASSPGNTGSYNEQFFGPGTRLTVL.

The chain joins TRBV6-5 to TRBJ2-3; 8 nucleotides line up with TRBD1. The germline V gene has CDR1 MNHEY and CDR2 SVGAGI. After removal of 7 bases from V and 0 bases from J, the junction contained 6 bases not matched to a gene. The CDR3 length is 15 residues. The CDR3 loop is CASNARDRSTDTQYF. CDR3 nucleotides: TGTGCCAGCAATGCTAGGGACAGGAGCACAGATACGCAGTATTTT.

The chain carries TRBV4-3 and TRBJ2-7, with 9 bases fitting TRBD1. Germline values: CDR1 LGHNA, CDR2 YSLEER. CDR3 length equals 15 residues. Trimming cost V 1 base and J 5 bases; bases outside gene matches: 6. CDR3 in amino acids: CASSQGLTGGDEQYF. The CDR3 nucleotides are TGCGCCAGCAGCCAAGGACTGACAGGGGGAGACGAGCAGTACTTC.